The clone carrying this T cell receptor beta chain was seen only a few times. Its specificity is unknown. CDR3 length: 14 residues. J gave up 3 bases and V 4 bases, and 7 bases lay outside the gene matches. The V gene's germline CDR1 is SGHDT and CDR2 YYEEEE. This record belongs to a study of cytomegalovirus exposure and HLA in healthy donors. Study-level results: For TCR beta chains, V- and J-gene trimming was later linked to a missense DCLRE1C variant. An analysis done earlier found most TCR beta V segments productive about 90% or about 30% of the time.

PCR used 60 Vbeta primers and 13 Jbeta primers. Generated by immunoSEQ multiplex PCR, the TCRdb table keeps only in-frame clones and is missing some. The sample records about 120,000 clones, around 80% being singletons. This TCR derives from a female donor in good health and CMV-seronegative. The chain links TRBV5-6 to TRBJ2-7; the match to TRBD1 covers 7 bases. The sample comprised PBMCs. This CDR3 reads CASSRRDSHYEQYF. The CDR3 coding sequence is TGTGCCAGCAGCCGACGGGACAGCCACTACGAGCAGTACTTC.